This TCR beta chain was obtained from a study of blood T cell repertoires in COVID-19 (dated by TCRdb to 2018 to 2021). Regarding the research as a whole: The collaborator samples originated in the United States, Italy and Spain and spanned the acute and convalescent phases of COVID-19. The prospective study material was composed of cDNA or gDNA derived from T cells, B-cell-depleted T cells, or PBMCs. Deeply sampled blood TCRbeta repertoires from subjects exposed to, actively infected with, or recovered from COVID-19 were included in the dataset. The repertoires were released in a freely available public database meant as a resource for research on the immune response to SARS-CoV-2. The samples were drawn from two sources: the first 160 participants of the ongoing ImmuneRACE study, and approximately 1,300 subjects contributed by 6 global collaborators. Sample metadata almost always included a de-identified subject ID, COVID-19 status, age in years and sex. Where available, HLA class I and class II types were taken from metadata supplied by the sample provider and were not determined by assay-based typing.

This clone was seen once. The antigen this receptor binds is unknown. Nothing much larger sits one base from this clone, and base qualities are not available. The immunoSEQ Assay, a bias-controlled multiplex PCR, was used to amplify TCRbeta CDR3 regions from genomic DNA. Per the authors' processing: Within the assay, amplification of reference gene primers was used to estimate how many nucleated cells each sample contained. To quantify the absolute abundance of each unique TCRbeta CDR3 rearrangement, sequence reads were collapsed and filtered. For each sample, productive Simpson clonality was calculated by taking the square root of Simpson's diversity index across productive rearrangements. TCRdb's version of the immuneACCESS table is confined to in-frame rearrangements and falls short of the full clone set. An unresolved V gene accounts for under half of the shortfall where checked; the remainder is of unknown origin. V, J and clone size were drawn from that table, and D and trimming were deduced from the DNA. This sample comprises over 100,000 clones, around 86% of them detected only once. The ten largest account for 7.9% of the sample.

Collaborating institutions collected whole blood in K2EDTA tubes following their own protocols. For TCRbeta analysis, collaborators shipped samples in one of three forms: frozen whole blood, isolated PBMCs, or DNA extracted from either of those sample types. The CDR3 sequence holds 17 residues, the cysteine and phenylalanine included. Left in the record is the CDR3 DNA by itself, 51 bases read in frame from the first base. From a lookup of the germline V gene, CDR1 and CDR2 are KGHSH and LQKENI. Between the V and J ends, shortened by 5 bases and 7 bases respectively, the junction contains 23 bases. General conclusions and limits of the study: Clinical and demographic metadata were provided uncurated, with the amount varying by source and participant.

The sequenced sample consisted of peripheral blood. The chain is encoded by TRBV18 joined to TRBJ2-2, and possibly TRBD1, on 5 matching bases. The TCR sequence derives from a man aged 65 to 79 with acute or convalescent COVID-19. The CDR3 region has the sequence CASSKRQIRAPGGELFF. The base sequence is TGTGCCAGCTCAAAAAGACAGATCAGGGCTCCGGGCGGGGAGCTGTTTTTT.